This is a list of T cell receptor beta chains from one sample in a study of T cells after posttransplantation cyclophosphamide. Assay used: immunoSEQ multiplex PCR; TCRdb lists only in-frame clones, some missing. Found here are 5,500 to 8,500 clones, about 80% of them singletons; the top ten hold approximately 20%. This material consisted of PBMCs, taken after allogeneic stem cell transplant with posttransplant cyclophosphamide. The receptor source for this set is a female patient aged 50 to 65 who received an allogeneic stem cell transplant from a related donor, was CMV-positive, and had no GVHD. The graft donor may account for some of the T cells. Each CDR3 is given with its conserved first and last residue. A D gene is named only where the DNA matches it firmly. Not every row has a clone size; where given, it reads once, few, many or a size class.

- TRBJ2-5 TRBV6-1 - CASRGTRYPQETQYF TGTGCCAGCAGAGGGACTCGCTACCCCCAAGAGACCCAGTACTTC
few TRBJ2-2 TRBV5-1 - CASSLTPKTGGELFF TGCGCCAGCAGCTTAACCCCCAAAACGGGCGGGGAGCTGTTTTTT
few TRBJ1-1 TRBV6-6 TRBD1 CASSPQGAGGTEAFF TGTGCCAGCAGCCCCCAGGGGGCGGGTGGAACTGAAGCTTTCTTT
- TRBJ1-5 TRBV19 - CASSPRTSGRVGAQHF TGTGCCAGTAGTCCACGGACCTCCGGTCGGGTCGGGGCCCAGCATTTT
- TRBJ2-7 TRBV28 TRBD2 CASSLAGETHEQYF TGTGCCAGCAGTTTAGCGGGAGAAACCCACGAGCAGTACTTC
- TRBJ1-6 TRBV7-9 - CASSPGVSNSPLHF TGTGCCAGCAGCCCTGGAGTATCTAATTCACCCCTCCACTTT
- TRBJ1-6 TRBV28 - CASSTTDSPLHF TGTGCCAGCAGTACTACGGATTCACCCCTCCACTTT
- TRBJ1-1 TRBV6-1 - CASSETNKNTEAFF TGTGCCAGCAGTGAAACAAACAAGAACACTGAAGCTTTCTTT
- TRBJ2-7 TRBV29-1 - CSVEPDNSYEQYF TGCAGCGTTGAACCGGACAACTCTTACGAGCAGTACTTC
- TRBJ1-4 TRBV19 TRBD1 CASSPGTGWGEKLFF TGTGCCAGTAGTCCGGGGACAGGGTGGGGTGAAAAACTGTTTTTT
- TRBJ1-1 TRBV18 - CASSPPTAGAVTEAFF TGTGCCAGCTCACCACCGACGGCGGGGGCCGTCACTGAAGCTTTCTTT
- TRBJ1-6 TRBV2 TRBD1 CASSPRQGANSPLHF TGTGCCAGCAGCCCGAGACAGGGGGCGAATTCACCCCTCCACTTT
once TRBJ2-7 TRBV4-1 - CASSQVPTSYEQYF TGCGCCAGCAGCCAAGTTCCGACTAGCTACGAGCAGTACTTC
once TRBJ1-2 TRBV6-1 TRBD1 CASIPDRDYGYTF TGTGCCAGCATTCCGGACAGGGACTATGGCTACACCTTC
- TRBJ1-2 TRBV27 TRBD1 CASSPTGKNGYTF TGTGCCAGCAGCCCGACAGGGAAGAATGGCTACACCTTC
- TRBJ1-3 TRBV6-4 - CASPGENTIYF TGTGCCAGCCCGGGAGAAAACACCATATATTTT
- TRBJ2-1 TRBV19 - CASKDSPLGYNEQFF TGTGCCAGTAAGGACAGCCCTTTGGGCTACAATGAGCAGTTCTTC
- TRBJ2-1 TRBV4-1 TRBD2 CASSQEAGRVIFEQFF TGCGCCAGCAGCCAAGAAGCCGGGAGGGTGATATTCGAGCAGTTCTTC
- TRBJ2-7 TRBV5-6 - CASSLTGSYEQYF TGTGCCAGCAGCTTGACGGGGAGCTACGAGCAGTACTTC
- TRBJ1-2 TRBV7-9 - CASSPRQPNYGYTF TGTGCCAGCAGCCCTAGACAGCCTAACTATGGCTACACCTTC
- TRBJ2-2 TRBV10-3 - CAIDSNRLDTGELFF TGTGCCATCGATTCCAACAGGTTAGACACCGGGGAGCTGTTTTTT
- TRBJ2-5 TRBV5-5 TRBD2 CASSWRLAGAEETQYF TGTGCCAGCAGCTGGAGACTAGCGGGGGCGGAAGAGACCCAGTACTTC
once TRBJ2-1 TRBV6-4 TRBD2 CASSDGLAGYNEQFF TGTGCCAGCAGTGACGGACTAGCGGGGTACAATGAGCAGTTCTTC
- TRBJ2-5 TRBV5-6 - CASSLPNGRGETQYF TGTGCCAGCAGCTTGCCGAATGGCAGGGGAGAGACCCAGTACTTC
- TRBJ2-2 TRBV4-2 TRBD1 CASRQETGWGTGELFF TGTGCCAGCAGACAAGAGACAGGGTGGGGCACCGGGGAGCTGTTTTTT
- TRBJ2-7 TRBV9 - CASSPYARRDEQYF TGTGCCAGCAGCCCGTATGCGAGGCGGGACGAGCAGTACTTC